The 13 T cell receptor beta chains listed next were all sequenced from one sample in a study of cytomegalovirus exposure and HLA in healthy donors. With 60 Vbeta and 13 Jbeta primers, the PCR was carried out. Profiling relied on immunoSEQ multiplex PCR, and the TCRdb table lists in-frame clones only, not all of them. The data hold 150,000 to 200,000 clones, with 70% to 80% observed a single time. The sequenced sample consisted of PBMCs. These receptors were collected from a woman in her 50s in good health and CMV-seronegative.

This chain uses TRBV5-6 with TRBJ1-1; D is undetermined. The CDR3 length is 13 residues. V gave up 6 bases and J gave up 0 bases, with 9 bases separating them. CDR1 is SGHDT, CDR2 YYEEEE, per germline. The CDR3 DNA follows: TGTGCCAGCACCCGGGGTCTGAACACTGAAGCTTTCTTT. Protein: CASTRGLNTEAFF.

V and J are TRBV27 and TRBJ2-1, with 9 bases fitting TRBD2. Germline V gene data show CDR1 as MNHEY and CDR2 as SMNVEV (reference sequence). CDR3 length equals 16 residues. The V segment lost 5 bases and the J segment 4 bases; nucleotides outside the gene matches: 9. For the CDR3, the DNA is TGTGCCAGCAGTCCGCAGGGTAGCGGGAGATACAATGAGCAGTTCTTC. Translating gives CASSPQGSGRYNEQFF.

The chain combines TRBV4-2 with TRBJ1-3; tentatively, D is TRBD1 (5 bases). Per the germline V gene, CDR1 is LGHNA and CDR2 is YNFKEQ. Trimming cost V 0 bases and J 0 bases, with 12 bases left between them. This CDR3 has 17 amino acids. The CDR3 nucleotides read TGTGCCAGCAGCCAAGATCGTACAGGAAGCTCTGGAAACACCATATATTTT. This encodes CASSQDRTGSSGNTIYF.

The chain combines TRBV27 with TRBJ2-1, with a tentative D call TRBD1 (6 bases). The CDR3 runs 13 residues. V was shortened by 5 bases and J by 8 bases, with 13 bases between the two germline ends. CDR1 is MNHEY and CDR2 is SMNVEV in the germline V gene (reference sequence). The CDR3 protein is CASSLRGRDEQFF. CDR3 nucleotide sequence: TGTGCCAGCAGTCTCAGGGGCAGGGATGAGCAGTTCTTC.

The V gene is TRBV9, the J gene TRBJ2-2; D might be TRBD2 (6 bases). This CDR3 contains 16 residues. Germline V gives CDR1 SGDLS, CDR2 YYNGEE. Trimming pared 5 bases from V and 4 bases from J, leaving 18 bases between. CDR3 bases: TGTGCCAGCAGTCCTATCCGGGACTTGTTCACCGGGGAGCTGTTTTTT. As protein: CASSPIRDLFTGELFF.

This chain connects TRBV19 to TRBJ2-1; D unresolved. This CDR3 has 12 residues. V was cut by 1 base and J by 7 bases, with 5 bases left in between. The germline V gene encodes CDR1 LNHDA and CDR2 SQIVND (reference sequence). The CDR3 loop reads CASSIGQNEQFF. CDR3 in DNA: TGTGCCAGTAGTATAGGTCAAAATGAGCAGTTCTTC.

The chain carries TRBV7-9 and TRBJ1-5; D is ambiguous. V was trimmed by 5 bases and J by 1 base, leaving 9 bases between them. Germline V gene sequence: CDR1 SEHNR, CDR2 FQNEAQ (reference sequence). The CDR3 contains 14 residues. CDR3 nucleotide sequence: TGTGCCAGCAGCCACCGAGGAAGCAATCAGCCCCAGCATTTT. It codes for CASSHRGSNQPQHF.

The rearrangement uses TRBV27 and TRBJ2-2; tentatively, D is TRBD2 (6 bases). Trimming removed 5 bases at V and 3 bases at J, with 10 bases between. The CDR3 extends over 14 amino acids. The V gene's germline CDR1 is MNHEY and CDR2 SMNVEV (reference sequence). The chain's CDR3 is CASSVEGYTGELFF. The CDR3 DNA reads as TGTGCCAGCAGTGTGGAGGGATACACCGGGGAGCTGTTTTTT.

This chain links TRBV6-5 with TRBJ2-1; 8 nucleotides align to TRBD2. CDR3 length equals 16 residues. CDR1 is MNHEY, CDR2 SVGAGI, per germline. Trimming removed 2 bases from V and 10 bases from J; junction bases left unmatched: 13. The CDR3 here is CASSYGVAGLQWEQFF. The CDR3 DNA is TGTGCCAGCAGTTACGGGGTAGCGGGGTTGCAATGGGAGCAGTTCTTC.

This clone was recorded only once. The chain is built from TRBV9 and TRBJ1-6; D is undetermined. CDR1 is SGDLS, CDR2 YYNGEE, per germline. CDR3 length: 14 amino acids. Trimming removed 4 bases from V and 6 bases from J, with 11 bases in between. The CDR3 nucleotides read TGTGCCAGCAGCTCAGCTAGCCCTAATTCACCCCTCCACTTT. Translated: CASSSASPNSPLHF.

This rearrangement joins TRBV5-1 to TRBJ1-1, with 8 bases lining up with TRBD1. Per the germline V gene, CDR1 is SGHRS and CDR2 is YFSETQ. V shed 4 bases, J shed 1 base, and the junction held 3 bases outside the gene matches. This CDR3 has 14 amino acids. CDR3 nucleotide sequence: TGCGCCAGCAGCCGACAGGGGTGGAACACTGAAGCTTTCTTT. Its translation: CASSRQGWNTEAFF. The variable domain in full, completed from reference TRBV5-1 and TRBJ1-1, reads KAGVTQTPRYLIKTRGQQVTLSCSPISGHRSVSWYQQTPGQGLQFLFEYFSETQRNKGNFPGRFSGRQFSNSRSEMNVSTLELGDSALYLCASSRQGWNTEAFFGQGTRLTVV.

Worth noting for this clone: This sample includes further DNA sequences coding for the same CDR3. The V call is TRBV4-3, the J call TRBJ1-6; perhaps TRBD1 as D (6 bases). Germline V gene sequence: CDR1 LGHNA, CDR2 YSLEER. The CDR3 runs 14 residues. Trimming stripped 11 bases from V and 4 bases from J, with 15 bases between. This CDR3 reads CAAAQGLYNSPLHF. CDR3 coding DNA: TGCGCCGCTGCACAGGGCTTATATAATTCACCCCTCCACTTT.

The V and J genes are TRBV28 and TRBJ1-5; maybe TRBD1 (6 bases). The CDR3 length is 15 residues. V lost 5 bases and J lost 2, with 13 bases in between. Germline values: CDR1 MDHEN, CDR2 SYDVKM. CDR3: CASSPGGGGNQPQHF. The CDR3, as DNA: TGTGCCAGCAGTCCCGGAGGGGGGGGCAATCAGCCCCAGCATTTT.